What follows are 27 T cell receptor beta chains derived from one specimen sequenced in a study of T cells in Graves' hyperthyroidism and ophthalmopathy. The investigators amplified TCR beta CDR3 regions from RNA transcripts. A first-round RT-PCR of the TCR CDR3 used the HTBI primer set. TCRdb re-called the multiplex PCR reads through MiXCR, storing one row per CDR3 protein. The sample lists some 490,000 distinct CDR3 sequences, about 15% occurring once. Sequencing used blood. These receptors were collected from a woman in her 30s with Graves' ophthalmopathy.

In its sample, this clonotype was seen many times. V usage is TRBV7-8 and J usage is TRBJ1-2, with 8 bases matching TRBD1. Trimming removed 2 bases from V and 8 bases from J; junction bases left unmatched: 7. Per germline, CDR1 SGHVS and CDR2 FQNEAQ. The CDR3 spans 14 residues. The CDR3 bases are TGTGCCAGCAGCTTATCGGGACAGGTGGTAGGCTACACCTTC. Encoded protein: CASSLSGQVVGYTF.

This clonotype was counted at least ten times. CDR3 residues: CASSYSNRWYEQYF. The CDR3 DNA follows: TGTGCCAGCAGTTACTCAAACAGGTGGTACGAGCAGTACTTC. The chain carries TRBV6-5 and TRBJ2-7, with a possible D match to TRBD1 (5 bases). With 0 bases removed from V and 4 bases from J, the gap between germline ends came to 10 bases. The germline V gene encodes CDR1 MNHEY and CDR2 SVGAGI. CDR3 length: 14 residues.

In its sample, this clonotype was seen a few times. The chain combines TRBV4-3 with TRBJ2-2; D possibly corresponds to TRBD2 (5 bases). The CDR3 runs 13 residues. In germline, CDR1 is LGHNA, CDR2 YSLEER. V was cut by 2 bases and J by 7 bases, with 8 bases left in between. This chain's CDR3 is CASSQKGGGELFF. For the CDR3, the DNA is TGCGCCAGCAGCCAAAAAGGAGGCGGGGAGCTGTTTTTT.

This clonotype was recorded at least ten times. V usage is TRBV30 and J usage is TRBJ1-4, with D unresolved. From germline, CDR1 is GTSNPN and CDR2 SVGIG (reference sequence). This CDR3 region has 15 residues. Trimming removed 1 base at V and 0 bases at J, with 9 bases between. The CDR3 protein is CAWSDLLSTNEKLFF. The CDR3 nucleotides read TGTGCCTGGAGTGACCTATTATCAACTAATGAAAAACTGTTTTTT.

This clonotype came up a few times. V gene TRBV30 combines with J gene TRBJ1-5; 9 nucleotides line up with TRBD1. Germline V gives CDR1 GTSNPN, CDR2 SVGIG (reference sequence). V lost 2 bases and J lost 6; bases outside the gene matches: 5. CDR3 size: 14 residues. The DNA for the CDR3 is TGTGCCTGGAGTCACCAACAGGGGGCTCAGCCCCAGCATTTT. Its protein is CAWSHQQGAQPQHF.

This clonotype was found many times. The V call is TRBV20-1, the J call TRBJ2-7; TRBD1 matches at 11 bases. Germline V lookup: CDR1 DFQATT, CDR2 SNEGSKA (reference sequence). V shed 5 bases, J shed 7 bases, and the junction held 16 bases outside the gene matches. The CDR3 length is 16 residues. CDR3 sequence: CSAHPPPGTGGWEQYF. The CDR3 DNA is TGCAGTGCTCATCCCCCCCCCGGGACAGGGGGTTGGGAGCAGTACTTC.

The rearrangement joins TRBV19 to TRBJ2-7; 7 bases map to TRBD2. In germline, CDR1 is LNHDA, CDR2 SQIVND (reference sequence). The CDR3 consists of 13 residues. V lost 4 bases to trimming and J lost 2 bases; unmatched junction nucleotides: 2. In nucleotides, the CDR3 is TGTGCCAGTAGTAACGCGGGAGCCTACGAGCAGTACTTC. Protein product: CASSNAGAYEQYF.

Concerning this clonotype itself: With a much larger clone just one base away, this may be a read error. CDR3 region: CAWSVGVEQSF. The CDR3, as DNA: TGTGCCTGGAGTGTTGGGGTTGAGCAGTCCTTC. The chain is built from TRBV30 and TRBJ2-1; D not resolved. CDR3 length equals 11 residues. CDR1 is GTSNPN, CDR2 SVGIG, per germline (reference sequence).

The table lists this clonotype with many counts. V is TRBV28 and J is TRBJ2-1; no firm D call. The V gene lost 6 bases and the J gene lost 3 bases, with 15 bases spanning the gap. This CDR3 region has 15 residues. CDR1 and CDR2 from the germline V gene are MDHEN and SYDVKM. In nucleotides, the CDR3 is TGTGCCAGCAGGGTAGGGTCTAGTCACTACAATGAGCAGTTCTTC. Translating gives CASRVGSSHYNEQFF.

The rearrangement joins TRBV11-2 to TRBJ1-3, with a weak D call TRBD1 (5 bases). Germline assignment: CDR1 SGHAT and CDR2 FQNNGV. The CDR3 sequence is 15 residues long. Deletions cut 1 base from V and 0 bases from J, with 7 bases between. CDR3 DNA sequence: TGTGCCAGCAGCTTAGGTGGGGCCTCTGGAAACACCATATATTTT. This codes for CASSLGGASGNTIYF.

The sample holds many counts of this clonotype. This sequence joins TRBV7-8 and TRBJ1-2; D is unresolved. From germline, CDR1 is SGHVS and CDR2 FQNEAQ. The CDR3 is 14 residues long. Trimming shortened V by 0 bases and J by 3 bases, and 8 bases separated the two germline ends. This CDR3 is CASSLAERDYGYTF. CDR3 nucleotide sequence: TGTGCCAGCAGCTTAGCCGAAAGGGACTATGGCTACACCTTC.

The rearrangement uses TRBV20-1 and TRBJ1-1; D is unresolved. This CDR3 contains 13 residues. V lost 1 base and J 4 bases, leaving 10 bases between the germline ends. Germline CDR1 reads DFQATT; CDR2 reads SNEGSKA (reference sequence). The CDR3 DNA sequence: TGCAGTGCTAGAGGAGGATTGGGCACTGAAGCTTTCTTT. This codes for CSARGGLGTEAFF.

This clonotype was detected a few times. The rearrangement uses TRBV6-1 and TRBJ1-2; TRBD1 is a possible D gene (5 bases). This CDR3 has 12 amino acids. Trimming left V 5 bases short and J 8 bases short, with 12 bases between. Germline lookup yields CDR1 MNHNS and CDR2 SASEGT. In nucleotides, the CDR3 is TGTGCCAGCAGTCCAGGGTTGTTAGGCTACACCTTC. The encoded protein is CASSPGLLGYTF.

Turning to this clonotype: Just one base apart from a much larger clone, this may be a read error. This sequence joins TRBV12-3 or TRBV12-4 and TRBJ2-5; D tentatively fits TRBD1 or TRBD2 (5 bases each). This CDR3 is 14 amino acids long. Here the CDR3 DNA reads TGTGTCAGTAGGGACGGCTACCCTGGAGAGACCCAGTACTTC. Amino acid sequence: CVSRDGYPGETQYF.

This clonotype was counted a few times. The chain has TRBV2 and TRBJ1-2; TRBD1 aligns across 9 bases. The CDR3 is 13 amino acids. Germline-derived CDR1 and CDR2 are SNHLY and FYNNEI. J was trimmed by 6 bases and V by 7 bases; bases with no gene match: 6. The DNA of the CDR3 is TGTGCCAGCATGACGGGGACAGGGAATGGCTACACCTTC. This translates into CASMTGTGNGYTF.

At least ten counts were recorded for this clonotype. This chain links TRBV29-1 with TRBJ2-3; TRBD2 agrees at 9 bases. This CDR3 has 16 amino acids. V trimming: 7 bases; J trimming: 6 bases; junction bases outside the gene matches: 17. Germline V gives CDR1 SQVTM, CDR2 ANQGSEA. CDR3: CSAELRLAETTDTQYF. The CDR3 DNA sequence: TGCAGCGCCGAACTTAGACTAGCGGAGACTACGGATACGCAGTATTTT.

The table lists this clonotype with a few counts. The chain combines TRBV28 with TRBJ1-1, with D possibly being TRBD1 (5 bases). With 6 bases removed from V and 1 base from J, the gap between germline ends came to 12 bases. The CDR3 loop spans 14 amino acids. The germline V gene encodes CDR1 MDHEN and CDR2 SYDVKM. CDR3 region: CASRLGARNTEAFF. The CDR3 DNA reads as TGTGCCAGCAGATTAGGGGCGCGGAACACTGAAGCTTTCTTT.

This chain links TRBV19 with TRBJ1-6, with TRBD1 as a possible D gene (6 bases). Germline-derived CDR1 and CDR2 are LNHDA and SQIVND (reference sequence). V was cut by 6 bases and J by 9 bases, with 15 bases left in between. The CDR3 has 14 amino acids. The chain's CDR3 is CASRTTGGGSPLHF. CDR3 in DNA: TGTGCCAGTAGAACGACAGGAGGCGGTTCACCCCTCCACTTT. The full variable domain, rest sourced from reference TRBV19 and TRBJ1-6, is DGGITQSPKYLFRKEGQNVTLSCEQNLNHDAMYWYRQDPGQGLRLIYYSQIVNDFQKGDIAEGYSVSREKKESFPLTVTSAQKNPTAFYLCASRTTGGGSPLHFGNGTRLTVT.

The chain is built from TRBV20-1 and TRBJ1-1; TRBD1 aligns across 8 bases. Germline loops: CDR1 DFQATT, CDR2 SNEGSKA (reference sequence). The CDR3 sequence is 14 residues long. The V and J ends lost 2 bases and 2 bases, in that order; junction bases with no gene match: 4. In DNA form, the CDR3 reads TGCAGTGCTAGAACAGACAGGGGCAACACTGAAGCTTTCTTT. It codes for CSARTDRGNTEAFF.

This clonotype was counted at least ten times. This rearrangement joins TRBV7-3 to TRBJ2-1; 8 bases map to TRBD2. CDR3 size: 15 residues. Unmatched junction bases numbered 13, after V lost 5 bases and J lost 10 bases. CDR1 and CDR2 (germline): SGHTA, FQGTGA. This CDR3 is CASSPSSGRSGEQFF. CDR3 bases: TGTGCCAGCAGCCCAAGCAGCGGGAGATCGGGGGAGCAGTTCTTC.

The chain uses TRBV5-4 and TRBJ1-1; D gene ambiguous. CDR1 is SGHNT, CDR2 YYREEE, per germline (reference sequence). This CDR3 is 13 amino acids long. V shed 6 bases and J shed 0 bases, with 9 bases lying between them. Here the CDR3 DNA reads TGTGCCAGCACTTCAGGCTTGAACACTGAAGCTTTCTTT. Its translation: CASTSGLNTEAFF.

This clonotype was detected many times. The chain recombines TRBV20-1 with TRBJ2-5; 8 bases match TRBD1. Trimming at V came to 3 bases and at J to 4 bases, leaving 7 bases not matched to a gene. Looked up from germline, CDR1 is DFQATT and CDR2 is SNEGSKA (reference sequence). The CDR3 is 14 amino acids. The CDR3 protein is CSASTTGEVETQYF. The CDR3 region has the DNA TGCAGTGCTAGCACGACAGGGGAGGTAGAGACCCAGTACTTC.

The chain is built from TRBV24-1 and TRBJ2-1; D is possibly TRBD1 or TRBD2 (5 bases each). This CDR3 spans 15 amino acids. Germline CDR1 KGHDR, CDR2 SFDVKD. With 1 base removed from V and 4 bases from J, the gap between germline ends came to 10 bases. The CDR3 DNA follows: TGTGCCACCAGTGATTTCGGGACGGGTTACAATGAGCAGTTCTTC. Translating gives CATSDFGTGYNEQFF.

This clonotype was detected only a few times. The CDR3 is CATLTKSGRVTDTQYF. The CDR3 DNA follows: TGTGCCACCCTAACAAAAAGCGGGAGGGTCACAGATACGCAGTATTTT. J is TRBJ2-3 and V is TRBV10-3; 10 bases fit TRBD2. From germline, CDR1 is ENHRY and CDR2 SYGVKD. V trimming: 10 bases; J trimming: 2 bases; junction bases outside the gene matches: 12. The CDR3 length is 16 residues.

This clonotype has a handful of counts. The chain combines TRBV19 with TRBJ2-3, with D unresolved. From germline, CDR1 is LNHDA and CDR2 SQIVND (reference sequence). V was shortened by 2 bases and J by 4 bases, with 4 bases between the two germline ends. The CDR3 runs 12 residues. CDR3 in amino acids: CASSIQADTQYF. CDR3 coding DNA: TGTGCCAGTAGTATACAGGCAGATACGCAGTATTTT.

This clonotype has a count of ten or more. The CDR3 nucleotides are TGTGCCAGCGGAGGGGGATCCCTGTCAACAGGTGAAGCTTTCTTT. Its translation is CASGGGSLSTGEAFF. The chain joins TRBV12-3 or TRBV12-4 to TRBJ1-1; possible D gene TRBD1, 6 bases. The CDR3 has 15 amino acids. V lost 8 bases and J lost 7, with 23 bases in between.

Ten or more counts support this clonotype. CDR3 nucleotides: TGTGCCAGCCGAACCGACAGTTCCGAAGCTTTCTTT. It specifies CASRTDSSEAFF. This rearrangement joins TRBV28 to TRBJ1-1; a weak D match, TRBD1 (5 bases). Germline-derived CDR1 and CDR2 are MDHEN and SYDVKM. Trimming removed 8 bases at V and 8 bases at J, with 15 bases between. CDR3 length equals 12 residues.